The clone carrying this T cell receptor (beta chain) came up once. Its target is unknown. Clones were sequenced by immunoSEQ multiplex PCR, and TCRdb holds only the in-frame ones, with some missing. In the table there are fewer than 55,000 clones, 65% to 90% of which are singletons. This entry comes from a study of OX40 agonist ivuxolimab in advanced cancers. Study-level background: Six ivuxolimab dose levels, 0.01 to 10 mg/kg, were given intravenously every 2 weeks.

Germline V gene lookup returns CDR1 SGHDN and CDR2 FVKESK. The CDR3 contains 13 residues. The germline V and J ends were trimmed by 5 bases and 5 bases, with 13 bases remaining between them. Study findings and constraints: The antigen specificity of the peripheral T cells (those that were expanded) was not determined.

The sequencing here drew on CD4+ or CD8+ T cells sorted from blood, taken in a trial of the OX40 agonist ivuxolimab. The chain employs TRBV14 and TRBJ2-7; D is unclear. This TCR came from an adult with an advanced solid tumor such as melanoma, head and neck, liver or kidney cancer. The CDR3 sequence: CASSYDSGHEQYV. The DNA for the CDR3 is TGTGCCAGCAGCTATGACTCGGGCCACGAGCAGTACGTC.